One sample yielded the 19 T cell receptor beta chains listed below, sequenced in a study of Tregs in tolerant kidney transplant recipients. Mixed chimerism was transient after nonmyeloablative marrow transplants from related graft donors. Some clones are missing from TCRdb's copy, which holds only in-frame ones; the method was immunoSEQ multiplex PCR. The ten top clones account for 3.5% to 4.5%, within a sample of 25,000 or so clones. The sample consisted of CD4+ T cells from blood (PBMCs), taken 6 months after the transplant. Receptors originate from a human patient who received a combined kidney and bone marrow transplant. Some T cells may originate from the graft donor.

This CDR3 is CASSSSRERGYTF. The DNA read from the CDR3 is TGTGCCAGCAGCTCCTCCAGGGAGCGTGGC. The chain couples TRBV6-4 to TRBJ1-2, with D tentatively TRBD1 (5 bases). The sequenced fragment ends 3 residues before the CDR3 boundary, so the rest is inferred from the germline J gene. CDR1 is MRHNA, CDR2 SNTAGT, per germline. The CDR3 extends over 13 amino acids. V dropped 6 bases and J dropped 7 bases, with 15 bases sitting between them.

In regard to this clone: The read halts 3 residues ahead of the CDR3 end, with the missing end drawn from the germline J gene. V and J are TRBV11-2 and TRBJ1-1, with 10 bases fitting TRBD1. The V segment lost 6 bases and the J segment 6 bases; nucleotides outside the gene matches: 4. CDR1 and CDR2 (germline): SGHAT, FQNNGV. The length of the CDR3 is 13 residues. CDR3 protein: CASRWTGGSEAFF. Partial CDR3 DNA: TGTGCCAGCAGGTGGACAGGGGGGTCTGAA.

CDR3 loop: CASSLGQGRTGSYNEQFF. The sequenced CDR3 bases are TGTGCCAGCAGCCTGGGACAGGGGAGGACGGGGTCCTACAATGAG. This chain connects TRBV7-6 to TRBJ2-1, with 10 bases aligning to TRBD1. Coverage ceases 3 residues before the CDR3 finishes, and the germline J gene fills in the end. The germline V gene has CDR1 SGHVS and CDR2 FNYEAQ. CDR3 length equals 18 residues. The V segment lost 5 bases and the J segment 1 base; nucleotides outside the gene matches: 11.

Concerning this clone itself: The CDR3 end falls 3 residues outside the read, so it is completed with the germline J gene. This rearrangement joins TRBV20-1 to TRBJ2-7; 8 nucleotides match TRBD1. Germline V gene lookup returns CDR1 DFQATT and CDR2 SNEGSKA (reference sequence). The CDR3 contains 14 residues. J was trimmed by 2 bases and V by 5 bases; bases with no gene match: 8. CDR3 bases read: TGCAGTGCTGAGAGGGGACAGGTCACCTACGAG. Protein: CSAERGQVTYE. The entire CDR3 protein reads CSAERGQVTYEQYF.

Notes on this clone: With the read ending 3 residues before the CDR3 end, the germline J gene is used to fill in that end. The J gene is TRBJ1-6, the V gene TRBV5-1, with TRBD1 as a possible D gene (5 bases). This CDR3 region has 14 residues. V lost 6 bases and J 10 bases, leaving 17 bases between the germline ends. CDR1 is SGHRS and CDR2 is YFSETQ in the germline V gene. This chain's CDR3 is CASTQGLVESPLHF. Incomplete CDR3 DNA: TGCGCCAGCACCCAGGGCTTGGTGGAATCACCC. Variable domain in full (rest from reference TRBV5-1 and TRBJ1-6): KAGVTQTPRYLIKTRGQQVTLSCSPISGHRSVSWYQQTPGQGLQFLFEYFSETQRNKGNFPGRFSGRQFSNSRSEMNVSTLELGDSALYLCASTQGLVESPLHFGNGTRLTVT.

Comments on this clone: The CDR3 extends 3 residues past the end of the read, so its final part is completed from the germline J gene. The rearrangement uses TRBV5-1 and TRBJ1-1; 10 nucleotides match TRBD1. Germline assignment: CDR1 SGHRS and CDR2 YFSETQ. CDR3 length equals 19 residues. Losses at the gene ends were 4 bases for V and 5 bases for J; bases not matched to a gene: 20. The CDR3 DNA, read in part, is TGCGCCAGCAGCCGCTCCTTACGCGGGACAGGGGAACCTGGGACTGAA. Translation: CASSRSLRGTGEPGTE. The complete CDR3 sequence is CASSRSLRGTGEPGTEAFF. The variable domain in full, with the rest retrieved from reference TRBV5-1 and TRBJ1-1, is KAGVTQTPRYLIKTRGQQVTLSCSPISGHRSVSWYQQTPGQGLQFLFEYFSETQRNKGNFPGRFSGRQFSNSRSEMNVSTLELGDSALYLCASSRSLRGTGEPGTEAFFGQGTRLTVV.

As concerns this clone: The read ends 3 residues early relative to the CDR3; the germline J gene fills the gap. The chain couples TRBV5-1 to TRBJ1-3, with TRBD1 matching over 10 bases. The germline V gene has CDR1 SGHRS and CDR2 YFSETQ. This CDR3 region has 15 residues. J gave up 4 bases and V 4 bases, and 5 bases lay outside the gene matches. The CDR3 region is CASSGRTGGGNTIYF. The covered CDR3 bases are TGCGCCAGCAGCGGGCGGACAGGGGGAGGAAACACC.

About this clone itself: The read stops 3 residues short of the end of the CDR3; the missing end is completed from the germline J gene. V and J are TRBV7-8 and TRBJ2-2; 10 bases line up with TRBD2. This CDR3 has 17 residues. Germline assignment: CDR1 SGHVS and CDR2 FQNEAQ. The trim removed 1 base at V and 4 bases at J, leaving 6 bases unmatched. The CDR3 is CASSLGSGRALTGELFF. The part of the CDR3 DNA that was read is TGTGCCAGCAGCTTAGGAAGCGGGAGGGCCCTCACCGGGGAG.

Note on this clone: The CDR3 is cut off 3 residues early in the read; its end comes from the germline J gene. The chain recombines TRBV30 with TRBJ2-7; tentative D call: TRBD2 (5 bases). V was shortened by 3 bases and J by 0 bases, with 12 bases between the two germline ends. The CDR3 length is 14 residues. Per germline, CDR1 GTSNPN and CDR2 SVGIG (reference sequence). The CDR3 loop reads CAWRGLRSSYEQYF. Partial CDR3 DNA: TGTGCCTGGAGAGGACTGAGAAGCTCCTACGAG.

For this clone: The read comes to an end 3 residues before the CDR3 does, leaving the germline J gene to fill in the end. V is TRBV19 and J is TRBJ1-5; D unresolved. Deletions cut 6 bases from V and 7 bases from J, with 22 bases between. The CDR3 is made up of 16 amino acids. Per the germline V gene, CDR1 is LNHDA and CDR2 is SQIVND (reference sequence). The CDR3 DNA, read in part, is TGTGCCAGTAGCCAGGAGCGGACGGCTGCCAGGCAGCCC. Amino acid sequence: CASSQERTAARQP. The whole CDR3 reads CASSQERTAARQPQHF.

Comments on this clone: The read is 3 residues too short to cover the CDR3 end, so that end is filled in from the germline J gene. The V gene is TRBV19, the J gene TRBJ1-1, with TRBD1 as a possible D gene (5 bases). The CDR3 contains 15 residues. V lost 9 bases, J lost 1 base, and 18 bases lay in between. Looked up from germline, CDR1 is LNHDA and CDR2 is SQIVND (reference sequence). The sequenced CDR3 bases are TGTGCCAGCTCTTGGGGCAGCCTATCGAACACTGAA. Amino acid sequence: CASSWGSLSNTE. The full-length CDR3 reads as CASSWGSLSNTEAFF. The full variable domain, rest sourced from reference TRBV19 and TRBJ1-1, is DGGITQSPKYLFRKEGQNVTLSCEQNLNHDAMYWYRQDPGQGLRLIYYSQIVNDFQKGDIAEGYSVSREKKESFPLTVTSAQKNPTAFYLCASSWGSLSNTEAFFGQGTRLTVV.

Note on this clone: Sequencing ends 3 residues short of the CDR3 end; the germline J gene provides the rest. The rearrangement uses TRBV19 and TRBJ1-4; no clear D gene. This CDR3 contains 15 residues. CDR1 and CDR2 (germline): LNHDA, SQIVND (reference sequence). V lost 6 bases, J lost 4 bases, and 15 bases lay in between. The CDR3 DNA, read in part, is TGTGCCAGTAGCCAACGAAGGCGGGATAATGAAAAA. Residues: CASSQRRRDNEK. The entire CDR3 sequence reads CASSQRRRDNEKLFF.

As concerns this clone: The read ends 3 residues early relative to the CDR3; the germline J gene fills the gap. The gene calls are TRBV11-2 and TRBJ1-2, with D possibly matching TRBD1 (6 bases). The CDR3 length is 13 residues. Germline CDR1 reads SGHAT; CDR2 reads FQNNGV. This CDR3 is CASSLAGGRGYTF. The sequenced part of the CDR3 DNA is TGTGCCAGCAGCTTAGCCGGGGGGCGCGGC. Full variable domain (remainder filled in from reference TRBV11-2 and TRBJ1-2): EAGVAQSPRYKIIEKRQSVAFWCNPISGHATLYWYQQILGQGPKLLIQFQNNGVVDDSQLPKDRFSAERLKGVDSTLKIQPAKLEDSAVYLCASSLAGGRGYTFGSGTRLTVV.

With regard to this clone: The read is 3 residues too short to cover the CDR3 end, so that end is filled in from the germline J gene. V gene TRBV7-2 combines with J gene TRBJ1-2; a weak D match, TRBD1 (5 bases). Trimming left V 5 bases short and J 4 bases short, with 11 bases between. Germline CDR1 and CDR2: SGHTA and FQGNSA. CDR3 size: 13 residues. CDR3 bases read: TGTGCCAGCAGCCTCGGACAACCCTATGGC. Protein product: CASSLGQPYG. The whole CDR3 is CASSLGQPYGYTF.

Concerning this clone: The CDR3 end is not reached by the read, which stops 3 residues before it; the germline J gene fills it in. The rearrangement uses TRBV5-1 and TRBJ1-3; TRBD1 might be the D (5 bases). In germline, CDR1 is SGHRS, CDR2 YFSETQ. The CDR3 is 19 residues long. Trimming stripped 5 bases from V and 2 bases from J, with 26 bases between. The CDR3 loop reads CASSPLAGRKLTAGNTIYF. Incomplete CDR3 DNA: TGCGCCAGCAGTCCCTTGGCAGGGAGGAAACTGACTGCTGGAAACACC.

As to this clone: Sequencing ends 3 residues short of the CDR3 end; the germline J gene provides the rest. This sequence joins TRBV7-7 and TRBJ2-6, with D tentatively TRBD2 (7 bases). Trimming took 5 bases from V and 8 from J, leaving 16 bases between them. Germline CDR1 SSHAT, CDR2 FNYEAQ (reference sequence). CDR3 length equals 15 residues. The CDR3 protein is CASSPGGGRSNVLTF. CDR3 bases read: TGTGCCAGCAGCCCTGGGGGGGGGCGGTCCAACGTC.

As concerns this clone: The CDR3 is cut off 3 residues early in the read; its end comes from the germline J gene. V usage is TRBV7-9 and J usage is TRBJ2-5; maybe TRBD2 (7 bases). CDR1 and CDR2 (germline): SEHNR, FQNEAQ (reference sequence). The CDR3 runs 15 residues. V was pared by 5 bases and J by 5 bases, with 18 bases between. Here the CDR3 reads CASSPGGLGSETQYF. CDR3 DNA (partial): TGTGCCAGCAGCCCCGGGGGGCTCGGGTCTGAGACC.

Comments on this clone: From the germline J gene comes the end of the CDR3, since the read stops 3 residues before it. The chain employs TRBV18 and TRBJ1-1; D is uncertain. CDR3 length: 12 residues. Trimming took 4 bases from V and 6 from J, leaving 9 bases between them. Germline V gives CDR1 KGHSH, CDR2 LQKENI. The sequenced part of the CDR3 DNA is TGTGCCAGCTCACGAGAGCCGCCTGAA. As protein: CASSREPPE. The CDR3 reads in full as CASSREPPEAFF.

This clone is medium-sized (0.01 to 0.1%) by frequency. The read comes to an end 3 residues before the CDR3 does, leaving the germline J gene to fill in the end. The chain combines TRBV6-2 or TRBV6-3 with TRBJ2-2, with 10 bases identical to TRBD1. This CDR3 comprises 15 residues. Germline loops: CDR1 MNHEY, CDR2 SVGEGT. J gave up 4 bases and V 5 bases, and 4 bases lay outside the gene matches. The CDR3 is CASSGDRGGTGELFF. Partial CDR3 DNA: TGTGCCAGCAGTGGGGACAGGGGAGGCACCGGGGAG.